Listed below are T cell receptor beta chains from one sample, sequenced in a study of early T cells in non-severe SARS-CoV-2 infection. TCRdb independently ran MiXCR on the 5' RACE reads; one entry per CDR3 protein. Among 50,000 to 60,000 distinct CDR3 sequences, approximately 10% were seen once, and the ten largest hold about 10%. Sequenced sample: whole blood. The receptors here all came from an adult who was a healthcare worker with PCR-confirmed SARS-CoV-2 infection or an uninfected control (not recorded which). The CDR3 runs from the conserved cysteine through the conserved F or W. The order of the fields is CDR3 protein, CDR3 DNA, V gene, D gene, J gene, clone size. A D gene is named only where the DNA matches it firmly. Clone size, where shown, is once, few, many, or a class for clones that have expanded.

CDR3 protein: CSARARFKDSTDTQYF
CDR3 DNA: TGCAGTGCTCGAGCGCGTTTCAAAGATAGCACAGATACGCAGTATTTT
V gene: TRBV20-1
D gene: NA
J gene: TRBJ2-3
clone size: NA

CDR3 protein: CASGRDGYNEQFF
CDR3 DNA: TGCGCCAGCGGACGGGACGGCTACAATGAGCAGTTCTTC
V gene: TRBV5-1
D gene: NA
J gene: TRBJ2-1
clone size: few

CDR3 protein: CASRPGEGSPLHF
CDR3 DNA: TGTGCCAGCAGACCCGGGGAGGGGTCACCCCTCCACTTT
V gene: TRBV7-8
D gene: NA
J gene: TRBJ1-6
clone size: NA

CDR3 protein: CASSRGQSSGGNTGELFF
CDR3 DNA: TGTGCCAGCAGCCGAGGACAGTCTAGCGGGGGGAACACCGGGGAGCTGTTTTTT
V gene: TRBV5-4
D gene: TRBD2
J gene: TRBJ2-2
clone size: many

CDR3 protein: CSVLLAGVGYEQYF
CDR3 DNA: TGCAGCGTCCTACTAGCGGGAGTAGGCTACGAGCAGTACTTC
V gene: TRBV29-1
D gene: TRBD2
J gene: TRBJ2-7
clone size: NA

CDR3 protein: CASSPTGVDFYGYTF
CDR3 DNA: TGTGCCAGTAGCCCGACAGGGGTCGATTTCTATGGCTACACCTTC
V gene: TRBV19
D gene: TRBD1
J gene: TRBJ1-2
clone size: NA

CDR3 protein: CATSVKGLIQPQHF
CDR3 DNA: TGTGCCACCAGTGTTAAGGGCTTGATTCAGCCCCAGCATTTT
V gene: TRBV24-1
D gene: NA
J gene: TRBJ1-5
clone size: few

CDR3 protein: CASSSGLAGGYYEQYF
CDR3 DNA: TGTGCCAGCAGCTCGGGACTAGCGGGGGGTTACTACGAGCAGTACTTC
V gene: TRBV7-9
D gene: TRBD2
J gene: TRBJ2-7
clone size: NA

CDR3 protein: CSGSSDQETQYF
CDR3 DNA: TGCAGCGGGTCTAGCGATCAAGAGACCCAGTACTTC
V gene: TRBV29-1
D gene: NA
J gene: TRBJ2-5
clone size: few

CDR3 protein: CASTPLWRYRTGANVLTF
CDR3 DNA: TGTGCCAGCACCCCGTTGTGGAGGTACCGGACTGGGGCCAACGTCCTGACTTTC
V gene: TRBV27
D gene: NA
J gene: TRBJ2-6
clone size: NA

CDR3 protein: CASSRQDRETQYF
CDR3 DNA: TGTGCCAGCAGTCGACAGGACCGGGAGACCCAGTACTTC
V gene: TRBV12-3/TRBV12-4
D gene: NA
J gene: TRBJ2-5
clone size: many

CDR3 protein: CASRLKKNTDTQYF
CDR3 DNA: TGTGCCAGCAGACTCAAAAAAAACACAGATACGCAGTATTTT
V gene: TRBV6-5
D gene: NA
J gene: TRBJ2-3
clone size: few

CDR3 protein: CATSREWENTEAFF
CDR3 DNA: TGTGCCACCAGCAGAGAATGGGAGAACACTGAAGCTTTCTTT
V gene: TRBV15
D gene: NA
J gene: TRBJ1-1
clone size: many

CDR3 protein: CASSGPRDLPYEQYF
CDR3 DNA: TGTGCCAGCAGCGGGCCCCGGGACCTCCCCTACGAGCAGTACTTC
V gene: TRBV5-5
D gene: NA
J gene: TRBJ2-7
clone size: medium-sized

CDR3 protein: CASSISPGPYGYTF
CDR3 DNA: TGTGCCAGTAGTATCTCTCCAGGCCCCTATGGCTACACCTTC
V gene: TRBV19
D gene: NA
J gene: TRBJ1-2
clone size: few

CDR3 protein: CASSLRSYEQYF
CDR3 DNA: TGTGCCAGCAGCTTACGGTCATACGAGCAGTACTTC
V gene: TRBV7-2
D gene: NA
J gene: TRBJ2-7
clone size: few

CDR3 protein: CSATTGSRTDTQYF
CDR3 DNA: TGCAGTGCGACGACAGGGTCCCGCACAGATACGCAGTATTTT
V gene: TRBV20-1
D gene: TRBD1
J gene: TRBJ2-3
clone size: once

CDR3 protein: CASSEVGELFF
CDR3 DNA: TGCGCCAGCAGTGAGGTCGGGGAGCTGTTTTTT
V gene: TRBV10-1
D gene: NA
J gene: TRBJ2-2
clone size: many

CDR3 protein: CSAQSRSESYEQYF
CDR3 DNA: TGCAGTGCCCAGTCCAGGAGCGAGTCCTACGAGCAGTACTTC
V gene: TRBV20-1
D gene: NA
J gene: TRBJ2-7
clone size: NA

CDR3 protein: CASSLSADGELFF
CDR3 DNA: TGTGCCAGCAGTTTATCAGCGGACGGGGAGCTGTTTTTT
V gene: TRBV28
D gene: NA
J gene: TRBJ2-2
clone size: NA

CDR3 protein: CASSPGQGLANQPQHF
CDR3 DNA: TGCGCCAGCAGCCCCGGACAGGGTTTAGCTAATCAGCCCCAGCATTTT
V gene: TRBV5-1
D gene: TRBD1
J gene: TRBJ1-5
clone size: few

CDR3 protein: CASSLGSEAYQETQYF
CDR3 DNA: TGTGCCAGCAGTTTAGGTTCGGAGGCGTACCAAGAGACCCAGTACTTC
V gene: TRBV12-3/TRBV12-4
D gene: NA
J gene: TRBJ2-5
clone size: few

CDR3 protein: CASSVPPELFF
CDR3 DNA: TGTGCCAGCAGCGTACCCCCCGAGCTGTTTTTT
V gene: TRBV28
D gene: NA
J gene: TRBJ2-2
clone size: NA

CDR3 protein: CASSKQYEKLFF
CDR3 DNA: TGTGCCAGCAGCAAACAGTATGAAAAACTGTTTTTT
V gene: TRBV14
D gene: NA
J gene: TRBJ1-4
clone size: NA